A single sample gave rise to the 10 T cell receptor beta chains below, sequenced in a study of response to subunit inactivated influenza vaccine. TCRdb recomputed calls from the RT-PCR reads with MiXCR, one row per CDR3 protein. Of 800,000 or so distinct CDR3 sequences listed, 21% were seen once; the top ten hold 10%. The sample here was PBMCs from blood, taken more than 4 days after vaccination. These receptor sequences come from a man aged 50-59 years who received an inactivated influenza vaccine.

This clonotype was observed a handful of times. CDR3 sequence (DNA): TGCGCCAGCAGCTTGGAAACAACGACTAGCGGGCAATACGAGCAGTACTTC. This gives the protein CASSLETTTSGQYEQYF. The chain carries TRBV5-1 and TRBJ2-7; the match to TRBD2 covers 10 bases. The length of the CDR3 is 17 residues. With V trimmed by 0 bases and J by 4 bases, 10 bases remained unmatched. Germline V gene sequence: CDR1 SGHRS, CDR2 YFSETQ.

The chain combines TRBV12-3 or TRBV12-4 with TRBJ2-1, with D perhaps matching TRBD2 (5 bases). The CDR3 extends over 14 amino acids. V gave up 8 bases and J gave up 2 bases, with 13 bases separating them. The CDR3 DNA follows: TGTGCCAGCGGGGTGCGGGCGGCCTACAATGAGCAGTTCTTC. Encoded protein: CASGVRAAYNEQFF.

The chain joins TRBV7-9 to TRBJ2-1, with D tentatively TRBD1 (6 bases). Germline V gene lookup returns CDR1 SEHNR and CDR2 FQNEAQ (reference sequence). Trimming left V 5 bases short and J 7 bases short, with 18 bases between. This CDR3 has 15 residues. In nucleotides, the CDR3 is TGTGCCAGCAGCCTGGCAGGGACAAAGGGAAATGAGCAGTTCTTC. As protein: CASSLAGTKGNEQFF.

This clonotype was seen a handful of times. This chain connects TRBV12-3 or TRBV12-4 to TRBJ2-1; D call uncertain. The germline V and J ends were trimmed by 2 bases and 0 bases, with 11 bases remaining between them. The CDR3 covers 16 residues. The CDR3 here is CASSLTATRSYNEQFF. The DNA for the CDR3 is TGTGCCAGCAGTTTAACGGCCACACGCTCCTACAATGAGCAGTTCTTC.

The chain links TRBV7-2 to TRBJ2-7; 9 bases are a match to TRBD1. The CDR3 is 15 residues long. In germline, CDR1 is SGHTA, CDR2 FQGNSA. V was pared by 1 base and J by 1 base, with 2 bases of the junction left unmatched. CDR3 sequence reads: CASSLEQGASYEQYF. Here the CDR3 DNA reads TGTGCCAGCAGCTTAGAACAGGGGGCTTCCTACGAGCAGTACTTC.

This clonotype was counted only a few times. The CDR3 DNA sequence: TGCGCCAGCAGCCGGACGGGACAGCGGATGGAGACCCAGTACTTC. Its translation is CASSRTGQRMETQYF. J is TRBJ2-5 and V is TRBV5-1; 7 bases match TRBD1. Trimming removed 4 bases from V and 5 bases from J; junction bases left unmatched: 11. The CDR3 runs 15 residues. Germline CDR1 SGHRS, CDR2 YFSETQ.

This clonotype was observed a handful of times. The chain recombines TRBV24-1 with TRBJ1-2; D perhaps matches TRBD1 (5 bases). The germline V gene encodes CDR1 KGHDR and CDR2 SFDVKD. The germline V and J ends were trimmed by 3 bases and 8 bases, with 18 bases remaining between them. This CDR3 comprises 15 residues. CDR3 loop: CATSDEGLPQGGYTF. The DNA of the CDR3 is TGTGCCACCAGTGATGAGGGACTGCCGCAGGGAGGCTACACCTTC.

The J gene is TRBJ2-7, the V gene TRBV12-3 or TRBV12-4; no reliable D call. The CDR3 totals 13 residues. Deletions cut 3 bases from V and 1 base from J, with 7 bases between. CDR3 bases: TGTGCCAGCAGTTTCCAGTCTTCCTACGAGCAGTACTTC. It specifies CASSFQSSYEQYF.

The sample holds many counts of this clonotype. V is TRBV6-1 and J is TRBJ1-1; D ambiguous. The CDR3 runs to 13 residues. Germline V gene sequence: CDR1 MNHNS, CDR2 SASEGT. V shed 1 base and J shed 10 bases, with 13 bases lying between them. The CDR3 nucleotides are TGTGCCAGCAGTGAAGGGGGAGGGTACGGAGCTTTCTTT. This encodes CASSEGGGYGAFF.

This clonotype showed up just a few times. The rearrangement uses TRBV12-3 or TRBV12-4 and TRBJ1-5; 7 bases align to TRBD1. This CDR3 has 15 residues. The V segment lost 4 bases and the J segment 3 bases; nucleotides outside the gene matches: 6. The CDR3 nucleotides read TGTGCCAGCAGTTCCGACAGGGTGTCCAATCAGCCCCAGCATTTT. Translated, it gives CASSSDRVSNQPQHF.